These T cell receptor beta chains were read from a single sample in a study of control samples from healthy donors and cancer patients. Data came from immunoSEQ multiplex PCR; TCRdb stores just in-frame clones and leaves some out. The table shows around 22,000 clones, with approximately 83% occurring only once. The source material was PBMCs. These receptors were collected from a man between 60 and 75 years old with head and neck cancer. Both conserved end residues are part of each CDR3. The D gene is left open where the match is weak. A clone size is listed for some rows: how often the clone was seen (once, few, many), or a class if it is expanded.

>NA|TRBV11-3|NA|TRBJ1-3
CASSLEQGSGNTIYF
TGTGCCAGCAGCTTAGAACAGGGATCTGGAAACACCATATATTTT
>NA|TRBV2|TRBD1|TRBJ2-1
CASSYGTAHNEQFF
TGTGCCAGCAGCTATGGGACAGCGCACAATGAGCAGTTCTTC
>few|TRBV5-4|TRBD1|TRBJ1-4
CASSSDRVAEKLFF
TGTGCCAGCAGCTCCGACAGGGTCGCCGAAAAACTGTTTTTT
>NA|TRBV13|NA|TRBJ2-5
CATGTLETQYF
TGTGCCACTGGGACTCTGGAGACCCAGTACTTC
>NA|TRBV10-2|NA|TRBJ1-3
CASRDPFLSGNTIYF
TGCGCCAGCAGAGACCCTTTCCTCTCCGGAAACACCATATATTTT
>NA|TRBV9|TRBD2|TRBJ2-3
CASSTRTSGETDTQYF
TGTGCCAGCAGCACCCGGACTAGCGGGGAGACAGATACGCAGTATTTT
>once|TRBV4-3|TRBD1|TRBJ1-5
CASSPMTGTNQPQHF
TGCGCCAGCAGCCCTATGACAGGGACCAATCAGCCCCAGCATTTT
>NA|TRBV6-5|NA|TRBJ1-5
CASSYSSAGHQPQHF
TGTGCCAGCAGTTACTCATCGGCCGGGCATCAGCCCCAGCATTTT
>NA|TRBV7-2|TRBD1|TRBJ2-7
CASSRGEGQGADEQYF
TGTGCCAGCAGCCGCGGGGAGGGACAGGGGGCTGACGAGCAGTACTTC
>NA|TRBV9|TRBD2|TRBJ2-2
CASSLAATNTGELFF
TGTGCCAGCAGTCTAGCGGCCACGAACACCGGGGAGCTGTTTTTT
>NA|TRBV9|TRBD1|TRBJ1-1
CASSPIPGQGLGTEAFF
TGTGCCAGCAGCCCCATCCCGGGACAGGGCCTTGGCACTGAAGCTTTCTTT
>NA|TRBV6-5|NA|TRBJ1-2
CASSPNNYGYTF
TGTGCCAGCAGTCCTAATAACTATGGCTACACCTTC
>few|TRBV5-1|TRBD1|TRBJ1-3
CASSLGGTGSGNTIYF
TGCGCCAGCAGCTTGGGAGGGACAGGCTCTGGAAACACCATATATTTT
>once|TRBV19|NA|TRBJ1-5
CASSIGWREPQHF
TGTGCCAGTAGTATAGGTTGGAGAGAGCCCCAGCATTTT
>once|TRBV19|NA|TRBJ1-5
CASSTGPNQPQHF
TGTGCCAGTTCAACCGGGCCCAATCAGCCCCAGCATTTT
>NA|TRBV27|TRBD1|TRBJ2-5
CASSLFRGRETQYF
TGTGCCAGCAGTTTATTCAGGGGGCGCGAGACCCAGTACTTC
>NA|TRBV6-5|TRBD1|TRBJ1-1
CASSRQGSSEAFF
TGTGCCAGCAGTAGACAGGGGAGTAGTGAAGCTTTCTTT
>NA|TRBV11-3|TRBD1|TRBJ2-5
CASSFLTGTGETQYF
TGTGCCAGCAGCTTTCTGACAGGGACCGGAGAGACCCAGTACTTC
>NA|TRBV5-1|TRBD2|TRBJ2-2
CASSFLAGGPNTGELFF
TGCGCCAGCAGCTTCCTAGCGGGAGGGCCGAACACCGGGGAGCTGTTTTTT
>NA|TRBV5-6|TRBD1|TRBJ1-5
CASSGGQGRNQPQHF
TGTGCCAGCAGCGGGGGACAGGGTCGCAATCAGCCCCAGCATTTT
>few|TRBV7-2|NA|TRBJ2-7
CASSLGVQTEQYF
TGTGCCAGCAGCTTAGGTGTTCAAACCGAGCAGTACTTC
>few|TRBV2|NA|TRBJ2-7
CASRGAAYEQYF
TGTGCCAGCAGGGGGGCGGCGTACGAGCAGTACTTC
>NA|TRBV6-2/TRBV6-3|NA|TRBJ2-3
CASSPPGAGADTQYF
TGTGCCAGCAGCCCTCCGGGGGCGGGCGCAGATACGCAGTATTTT
>NA|TRBV7-7|NA|TRBJ2-2
CASSLETAGELFF
TGTGCTAGCAGCTTAGAAACTGCCGGGGAGCTGTTTTTT
>NA|TRBV7-9|NA|TRBJ1-4
CASSSRFGGDEKLFF
TGTGCCAGCAGCTCCCGCTTCGGGGGCGATGAAAAACTGTTTTTT
>once|TRBV2|TRBD2|TRBJ2-3
CASSAETSGSADTQYF
TGTGCCAGCAGTGCTGAGACTAGCGGGAGCGCAGATACGCAGTATTTT
>NA|TRBV19|NA|TRBJ1-5
CASSMEAGRQPQHF
TGTGCCAGTAGTATGGAGGCCGGCCGGCAGCCCCAGCATTTT
>once|TRBV18|TRBD1|TRBJ2-1
CASSPRDRAHEQFF
TGTGCCAGCTCACCCCGGGACAGGGCTCACGAGCAGTTCTTC
>NA|TRBV4-1|TRBD1|TRBJ1-5
CASSEDRGLNQPQHF
TGCGCCAGCAGCGAGGACAGGGGGCTTAATCAGCCCCAGCATTTT
>NA|TRBV27|NA|TRBJ1-3
CASTFTPTGPFGNTIYF
TGTGCCAGCACCTTTACCCCGACAGGACCCTTTGGAAACACCATATATTTT
>NA|TRBV29-1|NA|TRBJ2-7
CSVDGAGGEQYF
TGCAGCGTTGATGGCGCAGGCGGCGAGCAGTACTTC
>NA|TRBV7-8|NA|TRBJ1-5
CASSTREETNQPQHF
TGTGCCAGCAGCACCCGAGAGGAGACGAATCAGCCCCAGCATTTT
>NA|TRBV6-5|TRBD1|TRBJ1-6
CASRSTGENSPLHF
TGTGCCAGCAGGAGTACAGGGGAAAATTCACCCCTCCACTTT
>NA|TRBV6-6|NA|TRBJ2-3
CATSDGGGTDTQYF
TGTGCCACTTCGGACGGAGGGGGCACAGATACGCAGTATTTT
>NA|TRBV19|TRBD1|TRBJ2-7
CASSDRGYEQYF
TGTGCCAGTAGTGACAGGGGATACGAGCAGTACTTC
>NA|TRBV19|NA|TRBJ2-3
CASSIVPGILQYF
TGTGCCAGTAGTATAGTCCCCGGGATTTTGCAGTATTTT
>NA|TRBV6-1|TRBD1|TRBJ1-1
CASSSGQVMNTEAFF
TGTGCCAGCAGTTCGGGACAGGTCATGAACACTGAAGCTTTCTTT
>few|TRBV7-8|TRBD2|TRBJ2-1
CASSLVLAGAITDEQFF
TGTGCCAGCAGCTTAGTACTAGCGGGAGCAATCACGGATGAGCAGTTCTTC